This paragraph covers one T cell receptor (beta chain) sequence. What it binds is not known. This sample is drawn from a study of cytomegalovirus exposure and HLA in healthy donors. Study-wide results and limits: Accurate prediction of HLA-A and HLA-B alleles (for most subjects) was reportedly achieved from TCR beta sequences.

Both 60 Vbeta primers and 13 Jbeta primers went into the PCR. Sequencing was performed with immunoSEQ multiplex PCR; in TCRdb, only in-frame clones are kept and a portion is missing. The sample gives 170,000 or so clones, around three quarters of which show up once; 1% is in the top ten. The specimen sequenced was PBMCs. The TCR sequence derives from a woman aged 45-65 years in good health and CMV-seropositive.

CDR3 protein: CASSPPAANTGELFF. The DNA of the CDR3 is TGTGCCAGCAGCCCGCCGGCGGCGAACACCGGGGAGCTGTTTTTT. The chain joins TRBV28 to TRBJ2-2; D is uncertain. V lost 6 bases and J 0 bases, leaving 11 bases between the germline ends. Germline V CDR1 and CDR2: MDHEN, SYDVKM. There are 15 residues in the CDR3.